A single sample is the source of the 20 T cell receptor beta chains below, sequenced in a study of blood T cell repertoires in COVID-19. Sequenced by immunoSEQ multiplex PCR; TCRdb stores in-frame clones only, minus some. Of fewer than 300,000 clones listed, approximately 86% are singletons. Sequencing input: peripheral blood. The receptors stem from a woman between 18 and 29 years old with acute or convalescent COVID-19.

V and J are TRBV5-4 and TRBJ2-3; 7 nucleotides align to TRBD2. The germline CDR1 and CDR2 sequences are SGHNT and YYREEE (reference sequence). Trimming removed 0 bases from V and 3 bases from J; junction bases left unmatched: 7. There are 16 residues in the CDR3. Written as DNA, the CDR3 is TGTGCCAGCAGCTTGGTGGTGGGGAGGGCGACAGATACGCAGTATTTT. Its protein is CASSLVVGRATDTQYF.

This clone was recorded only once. CDR3 residues: CATSDPGTSGSADTQYF. The CDR3 region has the DNA TGTGCCACCAGTGACCCCGGGACTAGCGGGAGTGCAGATACGCAGTATTTT. The chain joins TRBV24-1 to TRBJ2-3; 14 bases are a match to TRBD2. Unmatched junction bases numbered 6, after V lost 4 bases and J lost 4 bases. The length of the CDR3 is 17 residues. Germline CDR1 is KGHDR and CDR2 is SFDVKD.

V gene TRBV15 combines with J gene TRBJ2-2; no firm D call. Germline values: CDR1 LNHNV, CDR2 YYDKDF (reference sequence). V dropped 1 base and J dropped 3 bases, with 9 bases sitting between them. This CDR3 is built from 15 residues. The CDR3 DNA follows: TGTGCCACCAGCAGAGTGGGCAGATACACCGGGGAGCTGTTTTTT. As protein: CATSRVGRYTGELFF.

The CDR3 sequence: CSASRNTEAFF. The CDR3 nucleotides are TGCAGTGCTTCCAGGAACACTGAAGCTTTCTTT. V usage is TRBV20-1 and J usage is TRBJ1-1, with unresolved D. This CDR3 has 11 residues. Germline V CDR1 and CDR2: DFQATT, SNEGSKA (reference sequence). The V end lost 5 bases, the J end lost 1 base, and 5 bases lay between the germline ends.

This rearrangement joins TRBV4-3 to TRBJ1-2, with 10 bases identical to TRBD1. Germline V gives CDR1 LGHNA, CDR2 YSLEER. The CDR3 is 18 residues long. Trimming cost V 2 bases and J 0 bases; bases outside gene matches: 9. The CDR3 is CASSQSAWTGGTNYGYTF. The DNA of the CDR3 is TGCGCCAGCAGCCAAAGCGCCTGGACAGGGGGGACTAACTATGGCTACACCTTC.

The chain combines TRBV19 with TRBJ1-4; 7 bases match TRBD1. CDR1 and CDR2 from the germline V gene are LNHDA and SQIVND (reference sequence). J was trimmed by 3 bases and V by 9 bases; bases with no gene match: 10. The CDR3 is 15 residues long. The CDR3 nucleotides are TGTGCCAGCTGCCGGGACAGACAATCTAATGAAAAACTGTTTTTT. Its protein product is CASCRDRQSNEKLFF.

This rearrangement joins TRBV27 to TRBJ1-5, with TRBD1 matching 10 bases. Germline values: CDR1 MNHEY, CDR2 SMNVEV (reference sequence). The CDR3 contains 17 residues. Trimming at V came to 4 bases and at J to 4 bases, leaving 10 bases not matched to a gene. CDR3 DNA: TGTGCCAGCAGTTATGAGGCGAGGACAGGGGGAAATCAGCCCCAGCATTTT. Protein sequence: CASSYEARTGGNQPQHF.

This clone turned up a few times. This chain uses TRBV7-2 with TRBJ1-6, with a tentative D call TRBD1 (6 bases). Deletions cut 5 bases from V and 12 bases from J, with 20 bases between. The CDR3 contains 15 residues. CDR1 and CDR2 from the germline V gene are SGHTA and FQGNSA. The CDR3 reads CASSPGRQGSLPLHF. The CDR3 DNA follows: TGTGCCAGCAGCCCAGGGCGGCAGGGGTCTTTACCCCTCCACTTT.

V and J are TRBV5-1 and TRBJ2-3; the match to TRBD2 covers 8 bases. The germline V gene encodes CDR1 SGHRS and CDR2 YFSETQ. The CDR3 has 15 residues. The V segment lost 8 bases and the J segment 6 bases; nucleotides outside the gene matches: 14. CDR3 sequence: CASQRQAGETDTQYF. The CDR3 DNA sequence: TGCGCCAGTCAACGGCAAGCGGGAGAGACGGATACGCAGTATTTT.

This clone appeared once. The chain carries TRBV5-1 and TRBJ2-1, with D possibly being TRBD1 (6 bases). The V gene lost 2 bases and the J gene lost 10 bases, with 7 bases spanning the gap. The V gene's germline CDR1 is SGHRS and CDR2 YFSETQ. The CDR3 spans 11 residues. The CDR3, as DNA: TGCGCCAGCAGCTTAGGACAGGAGCAGTTCTTC. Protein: CASSLGQEQFF.

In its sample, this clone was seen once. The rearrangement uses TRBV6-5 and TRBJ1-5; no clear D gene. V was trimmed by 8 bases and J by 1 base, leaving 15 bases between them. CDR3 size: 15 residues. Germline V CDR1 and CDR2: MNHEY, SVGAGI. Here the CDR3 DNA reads TGTGCCAGCTCTCTTGAGGGAGGCAGCAATCAGCCCCAGCATTTT. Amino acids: CASSLEGGSNQPQHF.

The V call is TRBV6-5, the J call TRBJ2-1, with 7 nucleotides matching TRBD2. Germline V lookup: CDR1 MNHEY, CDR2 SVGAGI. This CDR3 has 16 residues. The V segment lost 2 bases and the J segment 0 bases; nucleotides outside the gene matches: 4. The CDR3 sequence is CASSYLSGDSYNEQFF. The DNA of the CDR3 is TGTGCCAGCAGTTACCTCAGCGGGGACTCCTACAATGAGCAGTTCTTC.

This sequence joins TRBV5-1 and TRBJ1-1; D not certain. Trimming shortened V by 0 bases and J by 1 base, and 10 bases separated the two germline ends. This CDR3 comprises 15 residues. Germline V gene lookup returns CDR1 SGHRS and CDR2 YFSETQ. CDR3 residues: CASSLVTGANTEAFF. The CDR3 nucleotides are TGCGCCAGCAGCTTGGTGACCGGAGCGAACACTGAAGCTTTCTTT.

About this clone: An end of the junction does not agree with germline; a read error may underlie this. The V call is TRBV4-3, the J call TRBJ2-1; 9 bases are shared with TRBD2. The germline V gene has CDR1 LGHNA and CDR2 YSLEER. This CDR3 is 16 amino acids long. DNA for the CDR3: TGCGCCAGCAGCCGATTTTCTAGCGGGACCTACATTGAGCAGTTCTTC. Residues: CASSRFSSGTYIEQFF.

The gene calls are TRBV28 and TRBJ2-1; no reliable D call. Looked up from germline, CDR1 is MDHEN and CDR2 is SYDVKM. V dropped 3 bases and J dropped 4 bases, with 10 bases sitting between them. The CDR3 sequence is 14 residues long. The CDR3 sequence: CASSLRQAYNEQFF. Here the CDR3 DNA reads TGTGCCAGCAGTTTGCGTCAGGCATACAATGAGCAGTTCTTC.

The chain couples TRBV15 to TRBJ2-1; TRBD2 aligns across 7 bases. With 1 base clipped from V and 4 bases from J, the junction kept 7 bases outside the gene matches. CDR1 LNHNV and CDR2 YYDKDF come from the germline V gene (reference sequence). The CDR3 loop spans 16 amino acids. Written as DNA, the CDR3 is TGTGCCACCAGCAGAGTCATGGCTAGCGGATACAATGAGCAGTTCTTC. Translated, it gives CATSRVMASGYNEQFF.

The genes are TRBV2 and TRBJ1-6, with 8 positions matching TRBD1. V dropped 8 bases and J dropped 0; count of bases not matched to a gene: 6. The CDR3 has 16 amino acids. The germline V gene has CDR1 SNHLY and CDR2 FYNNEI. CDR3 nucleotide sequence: TGTGCCAGCGGGAAGGGGACAGGCTCCTATAATTCACCCCTCCACTTT. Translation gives CASGKGTGSYNSPLHF.

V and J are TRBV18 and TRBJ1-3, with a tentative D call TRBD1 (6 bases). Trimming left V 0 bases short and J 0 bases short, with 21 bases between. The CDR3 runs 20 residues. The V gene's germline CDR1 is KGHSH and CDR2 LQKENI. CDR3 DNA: TGTGCCAGCTCACCACCGGGTTTATATCCAGGGGCCTACTCTGGAAACACCATATATTTT. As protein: CASSPPGLYPGAYSGNTIYF.

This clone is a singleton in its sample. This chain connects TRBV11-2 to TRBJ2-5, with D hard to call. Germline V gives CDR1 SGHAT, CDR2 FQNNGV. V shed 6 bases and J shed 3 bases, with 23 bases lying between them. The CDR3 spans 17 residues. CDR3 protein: CASSSDLRLFPEETQYF. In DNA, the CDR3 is TGTGCCAGCAGTTCCGACTTGCGCCTATTCCCCGAAGAGACCCAGTACTTC.

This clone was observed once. The CDR3 here is CAISVSGGRNTEAFF. DNA of the CDR3: TGTGCCATCAGTGTCAGCGGGGGGAGGAACACTGAAGCTTTCTTT. The gene calls are TRBV10-3 and TRBJ1-1, with D perhaps TRBD1 (5 bases). The germline V and J ends were trimmed by 4 bases and 1 base, with 13 bases remaining between them. This CDR3 has 15 amino acids. Germline V gives CDR1 ENHRY, CDR2 SYGVKD.